One sample yielded the 22 T cell receptor beta chains listed below, sequenced in a study of tumor-infiltrating lymphocytes in primary liver carcinoma. Total RNA and DNA came together from 20-30 mg of bulk tissue without cell sorting. The authors made TCR beta cDNA from 400 to 600 ng total RNA with a constant-region primer. Sequencing libraries for TCR beta derived from three nested multiplex PCR rounds that used slightly modified ARM-PCR. A C-beta reverse primer and TRBV1-TRBV30 forward primers served in each of the first two PCR rounds, at about 9 cycles apiece. Using its own MiXCR run on the multiplex PCR reads, TCRdb lists one record per CDR3 protein. Of 150,000 to 200,000 distinct CDR3 sequences listed, roughly 80% were seen once; the top ten hold around a sixth. The specimen sequenced was tumor tissue from primary liver carcinoma. Every receptor here comes from a middle-aged man with primary liver carcinoma and hepatitis B virus infection.

The sample holds one count of this clonotype. For the CDR3, the DNA is TGTGACAGTAGAGGGGCAGGGGGCATCCCCGGGGAGCTGTTTTTT. Translating it yields CDSRGAGGIPGELFF. V gene TRBV12-3 or TRBV12-4 combines with J gene TRBJ2-2, with 8 bases that match TRBD1. The CDR3 sequence is 15 residues long.

The chain uses TRBV6-1 and TRBJ2-6; 7 bases line up with TRBD2. CDR3 size: 16 residues. Germline V gene lookup returns CDR1 MNHNS and CDR2 SASEGT. Germline trimming cut 11 bases from V and 6 bases from J; bases unmatched to any gene: 16. The CDR3 DNA reads TGTGCCGGTACCGGGACGGGGGGTGCTGAGGCCAACGTCCTGACTTTC. Encoded protein: CAGTGTGGAEANVLTF.

On this clonotype itself: The conserved final phenylalanine or tryptophan is absent from the CDR3, which likely points to a read error. It is unclear where the CDR3 begins or ends on the DNA, so no DNA is shown, and the CDR3 is as TCRdb lists it. This rearrangement joins TRBV12-3 or TRBV12-4 to TRBJ2-6. The CDR3 sequence runs 15 residues, both termini included. CDR3 loop: CASRDRSSGANVRAL.

Of note for this clonotype: The junction and the germline gene differ at one end; a read error may be behind it. This chain connects TRBV29-1 to TRBJ2-1; 8 nucleotides line up with TRBD2. The CDR3 covers 13 residues. CDR1 is SQVTM and CDR2 is ANQGSEA in the germline V gene. CDR3 loop: CSFQTTSGNEQFF. CDR3 in DNA: TGTAGCTTCCAAACCACTAGCGGCAATGAGCAGTTCTTC.

J is TRBJ2-7 and V is TRBV29-1; D possibly corresponds to TRBD1 (6 bases). CDR1 is SQVTM, CDR2 ANQGSEA, per germline. This CDR3 has 12 residues. CDR3 protein: CNTGQTAYEQYF. Here the CDR3 DNA reads TGCAACACTGGACAGACTGCCTACGAGCAGTACTTC.

This clonotype was recorded only once. This chain links TRBV6-5 with TRBJ2-7; 7 bases line up with TRBD1. CDR3 length: 15 amino acids. From germline, CDR1 is MNHEY and CDR2 SVGAGI. V lost 6 bases, J lost 5 bases, and 13 bases stayed unmatched. The CDR3 spells CASSPFSRGGHEQYF. The CDR3 DNA reads as TGTGCCAGCAGCCCCTTTTCTAGAGGGGGCCACGAGCAGTACTTC.

This chain connects TRBV12-3 or TRBV12-4 to TRBJ2-7; no firm D call. Trimming cost V 2 bases and J 1 base, with 12 bases left between them. The CDR3 is 15 residues long. The CDR3 DNA sequence: TGTGCCAGCAGTTTATGCTCTGGGAAGTCCTACGAGCAGTACTTC. Translation gives CASSLCSGKSYEQYF.

Regarding this clonotype: Germline is not matched at one junction end, which may reflect a read error. This chain connects TRBV6-2 or TRBV6-3 to TRBJ2-7, with a weak D call TRBD2 (5 bases). Germline V gene data show CDR1 as MNHEY and CDR2 as SVGEGT. The CDR3 contains 14 residues. CDR3 loop: CAISQTGISVEQYF. The DNA for the CDR3 is TGTGCCATCAGTCAGACCGGGATTAGCGTCGAGCAGTACTTC.

Concerning this clonotype: A much more abundant neighbour one base away suggests this may be a read error. This chain joins TRBV5-1 and TRBJ2-5, with D possibly matching TRBD2 (5 bases). Looked up from germline, CDR1 is SGHRS and CDR2 is YFSETQ. CDR3 length equals 14 residues. V gave up 1 base and J gave up 2 bases, with 9 bases separating them. This CDR3 reads CASSLIGGQETQYF. In nucleotides, the CDR3 is TGCGCCAGCAGCTTGATTGGCGGGCAAGAGACCCAGTACTTC.

With regard to this clonotype: This is likely a read error, given that the CDR3 carries no conserved phenylalanine or tryptophan at its end. The J gene is TRBJ2-7, the V gene TRBV6-6, with TRBD2 identical over 10 bases. Germline CDR1 is MNHNY and CDR2 is SVGAGI (reference sequence). The CDR3 sequence is 16 residues long. The CDR3 DNA reads TGTGTCAGCAGTCATCGAGCGGGAGGGCCTACCTACGAGCAGTACTTA. Translation gives CVSSHRAGGPTYEQYL.

A remark on this clonotype: The conserved final phenylalanine or tryptophan is absent from the CDR3, which likely points to a read error. It is unclear where the CDR3 begins or ends on the DNA, so no DNA is shown, and the CDR3 is as TCRdb lists it. This sequence joins TRBV11-2 and TRBJ2-1; the table's D gene call, TRBD2, was not cross checked with the DNA. Germline V gene lookup returns CDR1 SGHAT and CDR2 FQNNGV. The CDR3 sequence runs 15 residues, both termini included. This chain's CDR3 is CAISFSGPLDNERFL.

The chain recombines TRBV10-2 with TRBJ2-7; 7 nucleotides line up with TRBD2. Germline CDR1 is WSHSY and CDR2 is SAAADI. This CDR3 comprises 14 residues. The CDR3 reads CVTYTTGGTYEQYF. The DNA for the CDR3 is TGCGTCACATACACGACGGGGGGTACCTACGAGCAGTACTTC.

Points on this clonotype: This likely comes from a read error, as the CDR3 has no conserved phenylalanine or tryptophan at its end. The DNA is left out, because the CDR3 cannot be placed on it with certainty; the CDR3 is given as TCRdb lists it. V gene TRBV11-1 combines with J gene TRBJ1-6. The CDR3 totals 13 residues, both ends included. Germline-derived CDR1 and CDR2 are SGHAT and FQDESV (reference sequence). The CDR3 spells CVSSPTLVSPLQS.

The chain couples TRBV29-1 to TRBJ2-7, with no clear D. The V end lost 3 bases, the J end lost 6 bases, and 12 bases lay between the germline ends. The CDR3 runs 12 residues. Germline V gene sequence: CDR1 SQVTM, CDR2 ANQGSEA. The CDR3 nucleotides read TGCAGCGTTGAGGATGCACCCGGCGAGCAGTACTTC. Its protein product is CSVEDAPGEQYF.

Points on this clonotype: The junction and the germline gene differ at one end; a read error may be behind it. The chain carries TRBV29-1 and TRBJ2-2, with D possibly called TRBD1 or TRBD2 (5 bases each). CDR1 is SQVTM, CDR2 ANQGSEA, per germline. There are 15 residues in the CDR3. In DNA, the CDR3 is TGCAACGTTGGTTTAGGGTGGGGGATGACCGGGGTGCTGTTTTTT. Its translation: CNVGLGWGMTGVLFF.

Details on this clonotype: A much larger clone is a single base away; this may be a read error. This chain joins TRBV11-2 and TRBJ2-1; weak D call: TRBD2 (6 bases). V lost 2 bases to trimming and J lost 7 bases, with 9 bases between them. The CDR3 runs 13 residues. Germline CDR1 reads SGHAT; CDR2 reads FQNNGV. CDR3 bases: TGTGCCAGCAGCTTAAATCGGGGGAATGAGCAGTTCTTC. Its protein product is CASSLNRGNEQFF.

Concerning this clonotype itself: The CDR3 ends on some other residue instead of the conserved phenylalanine or tryptophan, so this is likely a read error. The CDR3 bases are TGCGCCAGCAGCTCGACGGGACCAGCTGAGCAGTTCTTA. Encoded protein: CASSSTGPAEQFL. The chain recombines TRBV5-1 with TRBJ2-1; perhaps D is TRBD1 or TRBD2 (5 bases each). Germline CDR1 is SGHRS and CDR2 is YFSETQ. This CDR3 is built from 13 residues. V was clipped by 3 bases and J by 9 bases, with 13 bases between them.

This clonotype was detected only a few times. The conserved closing phenylalanine or tryptophan is absent in this CDR3, likely reflecting a read error. The chain carries TRBV11-2 and TRBJ2-5; 7 nucleotides line up with TRBD1. The germline V gene has CDR1 SGHAT and CDR2 FQNNGV. The CDR3 sequence is 14 residues long. The J segment lost 4 bases and the V segment lost 2 bases, leaving 4 bases of the junction unmatched. Written as DNA, the CDR3 is TGTGCCAGCAGCTTAACAGGGGCTGGAGAGACCCAGTACATC. As protein: CASSLTGAGETQYI.

Comment on this clonotype: The junction shows a germline mismatch at one end, possibly a read error. The chain has TRBV11-2 and TRBJ2-7; maybe TRBD1 (5 bases). From germline, CDR1 is SGHAT and CDR2 FQNNGV. This CDR3 has 14 amino acids. The CDR3 nucleotides are TGTGCCAGCACCTTTAACAGGAACCCCTACGAACAGTACTTC. Protein product: CASTFNRNPYEQYF.

As for this clonotype: One junction end disagrees with the germline gene, perhaps due to a read error. The chain couples TRBV4-3 to TRBJ2-2; D is undetermined. The V gene's germline CDR1 is LGHNA and CDR2 YSLEER. The length of the CDR3 is 16 residues. CDR3 sequence: CAISQNKGTNTGELFF. CDR3 DNA sequence: TGCGCCATCAGCCAAAATAAGGGAACGAACACCGGGGAGCTGTTTTTT.

Comments on this clonotype: The conserved final phenylalanine or tryptophan is absent from the CDR3, which likely points to a read error. V is TRBV29-1 and J is TRBJ2-6, with D tentatively TRBD1 (6 bases). The CDR3 sequence is 16 residues long. Germline CDR1 is SQVTM and CDR2 is ANQGSEA. CDR3 sequence reads: CSVSRDTDSGANVLTS. In DNA, the CDR3 is TGCAGCGTTTCCCGGGACACAGACTCTGGGGCCAATGTCCTGACTTCC.

V gene TRBV10-3 combines with J gene TRBJ2-7; TRBD2 aligns across 8 bases. The CDR3 runs to 17 residues. V shed 4 bases, J shed 5 bases, and the junction held 16 bases outside the gene matches. Germline lookup yields CDR1 ENHRY and CDR2 SYGVKD. For the CDR3, the DNA is TGTGCCATCAGTGGGGTCTCCGGGACTAGAGAGGCGGACGAGCAGTACTTC. Translating gives CAISGVSGTREADEQYF.